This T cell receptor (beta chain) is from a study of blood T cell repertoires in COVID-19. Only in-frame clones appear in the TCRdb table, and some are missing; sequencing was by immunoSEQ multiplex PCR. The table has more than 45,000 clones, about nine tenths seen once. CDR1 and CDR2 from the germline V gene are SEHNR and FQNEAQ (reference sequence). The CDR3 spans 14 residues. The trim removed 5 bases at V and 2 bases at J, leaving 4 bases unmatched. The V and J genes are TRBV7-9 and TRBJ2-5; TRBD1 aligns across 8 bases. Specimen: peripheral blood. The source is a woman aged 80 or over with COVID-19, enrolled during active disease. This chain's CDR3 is CASSVGQAQETQYF. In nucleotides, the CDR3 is TGTGCCAGCAGCGTGGGACAGGCACAAGAGACCCAGTACTTC. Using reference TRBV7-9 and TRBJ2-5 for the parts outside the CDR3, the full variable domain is DTGVSQNPRHKITKRGQNVTFRCDPISEHNRLYWYRQTLGQGPEFLTYFQNEAQLEKSRLLSDRFSAERPKGSFSTLEIQRTEQGDSAMYLCASSVGQAQETQYFGPGTRLLVL.